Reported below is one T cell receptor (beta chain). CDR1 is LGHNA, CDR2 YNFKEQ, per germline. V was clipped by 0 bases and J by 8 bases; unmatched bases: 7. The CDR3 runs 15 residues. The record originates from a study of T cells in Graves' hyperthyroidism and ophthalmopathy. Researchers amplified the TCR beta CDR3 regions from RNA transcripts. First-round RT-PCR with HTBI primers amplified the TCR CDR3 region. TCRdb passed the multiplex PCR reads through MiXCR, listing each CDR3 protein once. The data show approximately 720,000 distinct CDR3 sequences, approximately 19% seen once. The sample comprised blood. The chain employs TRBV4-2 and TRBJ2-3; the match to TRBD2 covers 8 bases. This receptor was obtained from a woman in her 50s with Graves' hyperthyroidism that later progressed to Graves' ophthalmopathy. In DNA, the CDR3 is TGTGCCAGCAGCCAAGAACGAGCGGGGGCGGGTACGCAGTATTTT. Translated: CASSQERAGAGTQYF.